Sequencing of this T cell receptor beta chain was carried out in a study of chemoradiotherapy in HPV16-positive cancers. Across the study: Candidate HPV-specific clones and shared TCR motifs came from a couple of HPV16-positive patients.

Data came from immunoSEQ multiplex PCR; TCRdb stores just in-frame clones and leaves some out. The sample yields around 33,000 clones, about 91% seen once. Looked up from germline, CDR1 is SGHVS and CDR2 is FQNEAQ. V lost 4 bases to trimming and J lost 5 bases, with 8 bases between them. The CDR3 has 13 amino acids. Sequenced here: blood, sampled from a patient who underwent chemoradiotherapy. This chain links TRBV7-8 with TRBJ2-2; D is uncertain. This receptor was obtained from a human donor with HPV-associated anogenital cancer. The CDR3 nucleotides read TGTGCCAGCAGCTCCCTTTCAACCGGGGAGCTGTTTTTT. Its protein product is CASSSLSTGELFF. Supplemented by reference TRBV7-8 and TRBJ2-2, the full variable domain reads GAGVSQSPRYKVAKRGQDVALRCDPISGHVSLFWYQQALGQGPEFLTYFQNEAQLDKSGLPSDRFFAERPEGSVSTLKIQRTQQEDSAVYLCASSSLSTGELFFGEGSRLTVL.